The 20 T cell receptor beta chains below were found in one sample sequenced in a study of T-cell memory formation after mild COVID-19. One entry per CDR3 protein results from TCRdb running MiXCR on the 5' RACE reads. The sample shows roughly 580,000 distinct CDR3 sequences, 15% to 20% of them seen only once. Sequencing was done on a sample of PBMCs or a T cell subset sorted from them (not recorded which). The receptors derive from an adult woman who had mild COVID-19 (a few samples of this study predate the infection). Cell type and time point are not known.

This clonotype was observed a handful of times. This chain uses TRBV5-1 with TRBJ2-1, with a weak D call TRBD2 (5 bases). Trimming shortened V by 4 bases and J by 5 bases, and 10 bases separated the two germline ends. This CDR3 comprises 13 residues. Germline V gene sequence: CDR1 SGHRS, CDR2 YFSETQ. For the CDR3, the DNA is TGCGCCAGCAGCGTCTCGGGGAACAATGAGCAGTTCTTC. Protein product: CASSVSGNNEQFF.

This clonotype has only a few counts. This sequence joins TRBV7-3 and TRBJ1-2, with no clear D. Germline V lookup: CDR1 SGHTA, CDR2 FQGTGA. Deletions cut 1 base from V and 9 bases from J, with 12 bases between. The CDR3 sequence is 13 residues long. CDR3: CASSLSNDGRYTF. CDR3 coding DNA: TGTGCCAGCAGCTTAAGTAACGACGGGCGCTACACCTTC.

This clonotype appeared many times. CDR3 region: CASSQSGLAGVNEQFF. Here the CDR3 DNA reads TGTGCCAGCAGCCAATCAGGACTAGCAGGGGTGAATGAGCAGTTCTTC. The rearrangement links TRBV6-5 to TRBJ2-1, with 8 bases identical to TRBD2. The V gene's germline CDR1 is MNHEY and CDR2 SVGAGI. The CDR3 spans 16 residues. With 6 bases clipped from V and 7 bases from J, the junction kept 14 bases outside the gene matches.

The J gene is TRBJ1-2, the V gene TRBV5-6; D gene unclear. The CDR3 extends over 14 amino acids. Trimming took 1 base from V and 10 from J, leaving 17 bases between them. Germline CDR1 SGHDT, CDR2 YYEEEE. In DNA, the CDR3 is TGTGCCAGCAGCTTGTTGACCCCTTCAAGCGACTACACCTTC. Translation: CASSLLTPSSDYTF.

The V call is TRBV7-2, the J call TRBJ2-3; 7 bases agree with TRBD2. The V and J ends lost 5 bases and 5 bases, in that order; junction bases with no gene match: 7. CDR3 length: 14 residues. Per the germline V gene, CDR1 is SGHTA and CDR2 is FQGNSA. This CDR3 reads CASSLFLAEDTQYF. CDR3 bases: TGTGCCAGCAGCCTATTCCTAGCGGAAGATACGCAGTATTTT.

The chain couples TRBV12-3 or TRBV12-4 to TRBJ2-3; tentative D call: TRBD2 (5 bases). V was shortened by 5 bases and J by 2 bases, with 14 bases between the two germline ends. This CDR3 is built from 15 residues. The CDR3 is CASSPLGNPTDTQYF. CDR3 coding DNA: TGTGCCAGCAGTCCCCTCGGGAACCCCACAGATACGCAGTATTTT.

This clonotype has a handful of counts. This rearrangement joins TRBV2 to TRBJ1-5; D possibly corresponds to TRBD1 (5 bases). Germline V gives CDR1 SNHLY, CDR2 FYNNEI. The CDR3 covers 12 residues. The V and J ends lost 10 bases and 11 bases respectively, with 18 bases between them. The CDR3 protein is CATKKEGLSQHF. CDR3 DNA sequence: TGTGCCACCAAAAAAGAGGGGCTGTCCCAGCATTTT.

This clonotype has just a few counts. This chain uses TRBV2 with TRBJ2-2, with a weak D call TRBD1 (6 bases). Germline CDR1 and CDR2: SNHLY and FYNNEI. The CDR3 contains 15 residues. Trimming pared 3 bases from V and 6 bases from J, leaving 14 bases between. CDR3 DNA sequence: TGTGCCAGCAGTGACAACAGGGAAGTTCCCGGGGAGCTGTTTTTT. Encoded protein: CASSDNREVPGELFF.

The DNA of the CDR3 is TGCGCCAGCAGCCCCCGGGACGCTGATCGGGCTTTCTTT. It codes for CASSPRDADRAFF. The gene calls are TRBV5-1 and TRBJ1-1; D is perhaps TRBD1 (5 bases). This CDR3 has 13 residues. In germline, CDR1 is SGHRS, CDR2 YFSETQ. V lost 4 bases and J 11 bases, leaving 18 bases between the germline ends.

This clonotype was picked up a small number of times. The J gene is TRBJ2-6, the V gene TRBV2, with D maybe TRBD2 (5 bases). The CDR3 has 16 residues. V was shortened by 8 bases and J by 0 bases, with 14 bases between the two germline ends. Germline V gene lookup returns CDR1 SNHLY and CDR2 FYNNEI. CDR3 bases: TGTGCCAGCTCCTATGTGGGGAGCTCTGGGGCCAACGTCCTGACTTTC. The encoded protein is CASSYVGSSGANVLTF.

V and J are TRBV12-3 or TRBV12-4 and TRBJ1-1; D is ambiguous. The V and J ends lost 2 bases and 5 bases respectively, with 9 bases between them. CDR3 length: 13 amino acids. CDR3 coding DNA: TGTGCCAGCAGTTTATCCGCGGGGACTGAAGCTTTCTTT. Protein sequence: CASSLSAGTEAFF.

This clonotype was found a few times. The rearrangement joins TRBV5-6 to TRBJ1-1; D unresolved. This CDR3 has 14 residues. Trimming took off 0 bases at V and 3 bases at J, with 9 bases between the two ends. CDR1 SGHDT and CDR2 YYEEEE come from the germline V gene. In DNA, the CDR3 is TGTGCCAGCAGCTTGGGGGCGACGTACACTGAAGCTTTCTTT. Translated: CASSLGATYTEAFF. Complete variable domain (other parts from reference TRBV5-6 and TRBJ1-1): DAGVTQSPTHLIKTRGQQVTLRCSPKSGHDTVSWYQQALGQGPQFIFQYYEEEERQRGNFPDRFSGHQFPNYSSELNVNALLLGDSALYLCASSLGATYTEAFFGQGTRLTVV.

This clonotype was detected a few times. V is TRBV12-3 or TRBV12-4 and J is TRBJ2-6; D call uncertain. The CDR3 contains 17 residues. Trimming removed 3 bases from V and 0 bases from J, with 12 bases in between. CDR3 residues: CASSLNSQVSGANVLTF. Written as DNA, the CDR3 is TGTGCCAGCAGTTTGAACAGCCAAGTCTCTGGGGCCAACGTCCTGACTTTC.

The V and J genes are TRBV12-3 or TRBV12-4 and TRBJ2-7; 10 bases are shared with TRBD2. There are 15 residues in the CDR3. The V segment lost 6 bases and the J segment 4 bases; nucleotides outside the gene matches: 9. For the CDR3, the DNA is TGTGCCAGCAGCTTAACCGGGACTAGCGAATACGAGCAGTACTTC. Protein product: CASSLTGTSEYEQYF.

At least ten counts were recorded for this clonotype. The chain carries TRBV2 and TRBJ2-7; TRBD1 might be the D (5 bases). Between the trimmed V and J ends, which lost 3 bases and 1 base, there was a span of 13 bases. CDR1 and CDR2 from the germline V gene are SNHLY and FYNNEI. This CDR3 contains 15 residues. CDR3 loop: CASSDLGPSSYEQYF. CDR3 DNA sequence: TGTGCCAGCAGTGATTTGGGGCCTTCTTCCTACGAGCAGTACTTC.

The genes are TRBV5-1 and TRBJ2-1, with unresolved D. Trimming left V 0 bases short and J 0 bases short, with 22 bases between. CDR1 and CDR2 (germline): SGHRS, YFSETQ. There are 20 residues in the CDR3. CDR3 loop: CASSLVVASPGISSYNEQFF. Written as DNA, the CDR3 is TGCGCCAGCAGCTTGGTTGTGGCAAGCCCTGGTATCAGCTCCTACAATGAGCAGTTCTTC. Complete variable domain (other parts from reference TRBV5-1 and TRBJ2-1): KAGVTQTPRYLIKTRGQQVTLSCSPISGHRSVSWYQQTPGQGLQFLFEYFSETQRNKGNFPGRFSGRQFSNSRSEMNVSTLELGDSALYLCASSLVVASPGISSYNEQFFGPGTRLTVL.

The chain joins TRBV20-1 to TRBJ2-3; 10 bases map to TRBD2. CDR3 length: 15 residues. J lost 2 bases, V lost 3 bases, and 5 bases had no gene match. CDR1 and CDR2 from the germline V gene are DFQATT and SNEGSKA (reference sequence). The CDR3 spells CSARVAGGLTDTQYF. The CDR3 region has the DNA TGCAGTGCTAGGGTAGCGGGAGGCCTCACAGATACGCAGTATTTT.

The chain uses TRBV21-1 and TRBJ2-2; the table's D gene call, TRBD2, was not cross checked with the DNA. TRBV21-1 is a pseudogene segment. This CDR3 region has 14 residues. The CDR3 loop reads CASTFAGSTGELFF. The CDR3 coding sequence is TGTGCCAGCACCTTCGCGGGGAGCACCGGGGAGCTGTTTTTT.

Ten or more counts support this clonotype. CDR3 protein: CASSLARGWQETQYF. In DNA, the CDR3 is TGTGCCAGCAGCTTAGCGAGGGGATGGCAAGAGACCCAGTACTTC. This chain uses TRBV7-2 with TRBJ2-5; tentatively, D is TRBD1 or TRBD2 (5 bases each). CDR1 and CDR2 from the germline V gene are SGHTA and FQGNSA. The V gene lost 0 bases and the J gene lost 2 bases, with 10 bases spanning the gap. The CDR3 has 15 amino acids. The full variable domain, its missing parts supplied by reference TRBV7-2 and TRBJ2-5, is GAGVSQSPSNKVTEKGKDVELRCDPISGHTALYWYRQSLGQGLEFLIYFQGNSAPDKSGLPSDRFSAERTGGSVSTLTIQRTQQEDSAVYLCASSLARGWQETQYFGPGTRLLVL.

The rearrangement links TRBV11-2 to TRBJ2-7; TRBD2 matches 8 bases. This CDR3 region has 18 residues. V lost 1 base to trimming and J lost 6 bases; unmatched junction nucleotides: 17. The germline gives CDR1 SGHAT, CDR2 FQNNGV. CDR3: CASSLVGRTGGRTGEQYF. The DNA of the CDR3 is TGTGCCAGCAGCTTAGTAGGTCGGACGGGGGGGCGGACGGGCGAGCAGTACTTC.